The 11 T cell receptor beta chains below come from one sample, sequenced in a study of persistence of HIV-infected CD4 T cells. Stimulation used 10 ug/mL lysate from CMV-infected fibroblasts. CD40L/CD69 double-negative CD45RO-high memory CD4+ T cells were collected. Their antigen targets remain unknown. The immunoSEQ assay was version 4, run in survey mode. The protocol was immunoSEQ multiplex PCR, while the TCRdb copy is restricted to in-frame clones and leaves out a portion. The sample records roughly 30,000 clones, roughly four fifths being singletons. The sequencing used CD4+ T cells sorted from PBMCs after roughly 17-hour stimulation, collected from a patient who received antiretroviral therapy. These receptor sequences come from an adult man with HIV who was CMV-seropositive.

J is TRBJ1-2 and V is TRBV2; D is possibly TRBD1 (6 bases). In germline, CDR1 is SNHLY, CDR2 FYNNEI. The V end lost 5 bases, the J end lost 6 bases, and 16 bases lay between the germline ends. The length of the CDR3 is 14 residues. This CDR3 reads CASSITTGSHGYTF. The CDR3 coding sequence is TGTGCCAGCAGTATAACGACAGGATCTCATGGCTACACCTTC.

The chain employs TRBV6-6 and TRBJ1-5, with 7 bases identical to TRBD1. This CDR3 is 15 amino acids long. Germline V lookup: CDR1 MNHNY, CDR2 SVGAGI (reference sequence). Trimming took 6 bases from V and 2 from J; bases not matched to a gene: 7. Written as DNA, the CDR3 is TGTGCCAGCAGACCTACAGGGGAGGGCAATCAGCCCCAGCATTTT. It encodes CASRPTGEGNQPQHF.

This clone was observed a handful of times. V gene TRBV7-8 combines with J gene TRBJ1-1; 7 bases are shared with TRBD1. The CDR3 is made up of 13 amino acids. Germline V lookup: CDR1 SGHVS, CDR2 FQNEAQ. V trimming: 5 bases; J trimming: 2 bases; junction bases outside the gene matches: 2. CDR3 region: CASSRTGNTEAFF. In DNA form, the CDR3 reads TGTGCCAGCAGCCGGACAGGAAACACTGAAGCTTTCTTT.

The chain carries TRBV21-1 and TRBJ1-2. TRBV21-1 counts as a pseudogene. The CDR3 covers 15 residues. CDR3 amino acids: CASSNPQGGSYGYTF. In nucleotides, the CDR3 is TGTGCCAGCAGCAATCCTCAGGGAGGGAGCTATGGCTACACCTTC.

The J gene is TRBJ2-2, the V gene TRBV19; 7 bases map to TRBD1. Losses at the gene ends were 5 bases for V and 6 bases for J; bases not matched to a gene: 3. The CDR3 is 13 residues long. Germline CDR1 and CDR2: LNHDA and SQIVND (reference sequence). As DNA, the CDR3 is TGTGCCAGTAGTCAGGGGGTCGCCGGGGAGCTGTTTTTT. Translating it yields CASSQGVAGELFF.

This rearrangement joins TRBV7-2 to TRBJ1-5; no reliable D call. V was clipped by 6 bases and J by 0 bases, with 6 bases between them. The CDR3 loop spans 13 amino acids. Germline V gene sequence: CDR1 SGHTA, CDR2 FQGNSA. For the CDR3, the DNA is TGTGCCAGCAGGCTGTTTAGCAATCAGCCCCAGCATTTT. Its translation is CASRLFSNQPQHF.

The rearrangement links TRBV18 to TRBJ1-4; 11 bases match TRBD1. Trimming removed 3 bases from V and 8 bases from J; junction bases left unmatched: 5. The CDR3 covers 15 residues. CDR1 is KGHSH, CDR2 LQKENI, per germline. The CDR3 loop reads CASSPGTGGREKLFF. CDR3 in DNA: TGTGCCAGCTCACCGGGGACAGGGGGACGAGAAAAACTGTTTTTT.

A single count supports this clone. The V gene is TRBV3-1 (or the pseudogene TRBV3-2), the J gene TRBJ2-1; 11 bases are shared with TRBD2. J lost 7 bases, V lost 1 base, and 6 bases had no gene match. The germline V gene has CDR1 LGHDT and CDR2 YNNKEL (reference sequence). This CDR3 region has 16 residues. The CDR3 DNA follows: TGTGCCAGCAGCCAAGGGGGACTAGCGGTCGGGAATGAGCAGTTCTTC. Its translation is CASSQGGLAVGNEQFF.

V usage is TRBV5-8 and J usage is TRBJ2-1; unclear D gene. This CDR3 has 15 residues. Trimming took off 0 bases at V and 0 bases at J, with 7 bases between the two ends. Germline V gene data show CDR1 as SGHTS and CDR2 as YDEGEE. The CDR3 sequence is CASSLGLSSYNEQFF. The CDR3 DNA reads as TGTGCCAGCAGCTTGGGACTCAGCTCCTACAATGAGCAGTTCTTC.

The chain joins TRBV19 to TRBJ1-5; TRBD1 is a possible D gene (5 bases). V shed 9 bases and J shed 0 bases, with 15 bases lying between them. Germline V CDR1 and CDR2: LNHDA, SQIVND (reference sequence). The CDR3 is made up of 15 amino acids. The CDR3, as DNA: TGTGCCAGCCTTCCGGGGGAATATAGCAATCAGCCCCAGCATTTT. Translation gives CASLPGEYSNQPQHF.

This chain joins TRBV28 and TRBJ1-2; the D gene is possibly TRBD1 (6 bases). Germline loops: CDR1 MDHEN, CDR2 SYDVKM. The CDR3 length is 14 residues. V lost 5 bases and J lost 5, with 15 bases in between. The CDR3 DNA sequence: TGTGCCAGCAGTCTAGGGGGGTCAAAGTATGGCTACACCTTC. It yields the protein CASSLGGSKYGYTF.